The 26 T cell receptor beta chains in this list originate from one sample, sequenced in a study of T cells in Graves' hyperthyroidism and ophthalmopathy. Amplified regions were TCR beta CDR3 sequences from RNA transcripts. HTBI primers were the set used in a first-round RT-PCR of the TCR CDR3. TCRdb re-derived calls from the multiplex PCR reads in MiXCR, one entry per CDR3 protein. The repertoire holds approximately 630,000 distinct CDR3 sequences, with 15% to 20% as singletons. Material for sequencing was blood. The receptors here all came from a woman in her thirties with Graves' hyperthyroidism.

This clonotype was observed a few times. V is TRBV19 and J is TRBJ2-3; the D gene is possibly TRBD2 (6 bases). Looked up from germline, CDR1 is LNHDA and CDR2 is SQIVND (reference sequence). Trimming stripped 6 bases from V and 10 bases from J, with 14 bases between. The CDR3 runs 12 residues. The CDR3, as DNA: TGTGCCAGTAGCCCCTCCGGGGGAGCGCAGTATTTT. Translated, it gives CASSPSGGAQYF.

The chain joins TRBV28 to TRBJ2-1, with TRBD2 as a possible D gene (7 bases). The CDR3 sequence is 16 residues long. Germline assignment: CDR1 MDHEN and CDR2 SYDVKM. V shed 6 bases and J shed 8 bases, with 23 bases lying between them. DNA of the CDR3: TGTGCCAGCAGACCCCCGAGGGGGGGGCTTATCGATGAGCAGTTCTTC. Translated: CASRPPRGGLIDEQFF.

This clonotype was seen ten or more times. The J gene is TRBJ1-1, the V gene TRBV20-1, with 7 nucleotides matching TRBD1. V dropped 3 bases and J dropped 4; count of bases not matched to a gene: 14. Germline V gene data show CDR1 as DFQATT and CDR2 as SNEGSKA (reference sequence). The CDR3 is 16 amino acids. Here the CDR3 reads CSASGPLRGRTTEAFF. The CDR3 coding sequence is TGCAGTGCTAGCGGGCCCCTCAGGGGGAGGACCACTGAAGCTTTCTTT.

This clonotype was recorded many times. The chain couples TRBV24-1 to TRBJ1-1; D is possibly TRBD1 (5 bases). V was shortened by 9 bases and J by 4 bases, with 14 bases between the two germline ends. This CDR3 has 13 amino acids. Germline CDR1 reads KGHDR; CDR2 reads SFDVKD. CDR3 in amino acids: CATSPGRGTEAFF. CDR3 sequence (DNA): TGTGCCACCTCCCCAGGGAGGGGCACTGAAGCTTTCTTT.

The rearrangement joins TRBV6-2 or TRBV6-3 to TRBJ2-3; 10 bases align to TRBD2. In germline, CDR1 is MNHEY, CDR2 SVGEGT. The CDR3 has 14 amino acids. The junction had 3 bases not matched to a gene; V was cut back by 6 bases and J by 3 bases. The CDR3 nucleotides are TGTGCCAGCAGGTCAGCGGGAGGGACAGATACGCAGTATTTT. Protein product: CASRSAGGTDTQYF.

This clonotype was found many times. The J gene is TRBJ1-1, the V gene TRBV12-3 or TRBV12-4; perhaps TRBD1 as D (5 bases). V gave up 3 bases and J gave up 4 bases, with 15 bases separating them. The CDR3 covers 15 residues. CDR3 sequence (DNA): TGTGCCAGCAGTTTTTGGGGAGGGGTAGGCACTGAAGCTTTCTTT. Residues: CASSFWGGVGTEAFF.

This clonotype was found many times. CDR3 DNA: TGTGCCAGCAGTTACTCGACTAGCGGTCCCTCCTACGAGCAGTACTTC. Its translation: CASSYSTSGPSYEQYF. The chain combines TRBV6-2 or TRBV6-3 with TRBJ2-7, with TRBD2 identical over 9 bases. CDR1 and CDR2 (germline): MNHEY, SVGEGT. This CDR3 is 16 amino acids long. Trimming cost V 0 bases and J 0 bases; bases outside gene matches: 3.

This clonotype appeared a few times. The rearrangement joins TRBV25-1 to TRBJ2-1, with 8 positions matching TRBD2. The CDR3 is 16 residues long. Looked up from germline, CDR1 is MGHDK and CDR2 is SYGVNS. With V trimmed by 4 bases and J by 7 bases, 12 bases remained unmatched. The CDR3 region is CASSAHRVAGINEQFF. In DNA form, the CDR3 reads TGTGCCAGCAGTGCCCACAGGGTAGCGGGAATTAATGAGCAGTTCTTC.

This clonotype was observed a handful of times. The rearrangement joins TRBV5-5 to TRBJ2-7; TRBD1 aligns across 8 bases. The CDR3 contains 15 residues. The germline CDR1 and CDR2 sequences are SGHKS and YYEKEE (reference sequence). With 2 bases clipped from V and 4 bases from J, the junction kept 8 bases outside the gene matches. DNA for the CDR3: TGTGCCAGCAGCTTAGGGGCGCGACAGGGGTACGAGCAGTACTTC. Its protein is CASSLGARQGYEQYF.

This clonotype was recorded at least ten times. The chain links TRBV11-2 to TRBJ2-3, with 13 bases identical to TRBD2. This CDR3 is 16 amino acids long. V trimming: 5 bases; J trimming: 6 bases; junction bases outside the gene matches: 8. Per germline, CDR1 SGHAT and CDR2 FQNNGV. CDR3 nucleotides: TGTGCCAGCAGCCCCCGGACTAGCGGGAGAGACGATACGCAGTATTTT. Translation: CASSPRTSGRDDTQYF.

The rearrangement joins TRBV5-8 to TRBJ2-1, with D possibly being TRBD2 (5 bases). V dropped 3 bases and J dropped 10 bases, with 5 bases sitting between them. Germline CDR1 and CDR2: SGHTS and YDEGEE. The length of the CDR3 is 10 residues. Here the CDR3 reads CASSSGEQFF. The CDR3 DNA sequence: TGTGCCAGCAGCTCGGGGGAGCAGTTCTTC.

The genes are TRBV7-8 and TRBJ2-5; 7 nucleotides match TRBD1. Germline CDR1 reads SGHVS; CDR2 reads FQNEAQ. This CDR3 has 15 residues. The ends lost 3 bases at V and 1 base at J; junction bases unmatched: 5. The CDR3 region is CASSLAGQVQETQYF. The CDR3 nucleotides read TGTGCCAGCAGCTTGGCTGGACAGGTCCAAGAGACCCAGTACTTC.

The V and J genes are TRBV7-2 and TRBJ2-2; tentatively, D is TRBD1 (6 bases). CDR3 length: 14 residues. Germline CDR1 SGHTA, CDR2 FQGNSA. V was clipped by 11 bases and J by 1 base, with 14 bases between them. CDR3 amino acids: CAGTGQLNTGELFF. The CDR3, as DNA: TGTGCCGGAACAGGACAGTTGAACACCGGGGAGCTGTTTTTT. Together with reference TRBV7-2 and TRBJ2-2, the CDR3 gives the full variable domain: GAGVSQSPSNKVTEKGKDVELRCDPISGHTALYWYRQSLGQGLEFLIYFQGNSAPDKSGLPSDRFSAERTGGSVSTLTIQRTQQEDSAVYLCAGTGQLNTGELFFGEGSRLTVL.

Only a few counts were recorded for this clonotype. V is TRBV9 and J is TRBJ2-7; 8 positions match TRBD2. V lost 0 bases and J lost 0; bases outside the gene matches: 2. Looked up from germline, CDR1 is SGDLS and CDR2 is YYNGEE. This CDR3 spans 15 amino acids. DNA of the CDR3: TGTGCCAGCAGCGTAGGTAGCGGGAACTCCTACGAGCAGTACTTC. It specifies CASSVGSGNSYEQYF.

This chain links TRBV13 with TRBJ2-2, with D perhaps TRBD1 or TRBD2 (5 bases each). Germline loops: CDR1 PRHDT, CDR2 FYEKMQ (reference sequence). This CDR3 is 16 amino acids long. Trimming stripped 3 bases from V and 8 bases from J, with 19 bases between. Written as DNA, the CDR3 is TGTGCCAGCAGCTTCGGCCAGGGACGGTCCTTTGGGGAGCTGTTTTTT. Translated, it gives CASSFGQGRSFGELFF.

The table lists this clonotype with many counts. The gene calls are TRBV6-5 and TRBJ2-3; D may match TRBD1 or TRBD2 (5 bases each). CDR3 length: 15 residues. Germline values: CDR1 MNHEY, CDR2 SVGAGI. The V end was cut by 0 bases, the J end by 4 bases, with 11 bases between. This CDR3 reads CASSYSSQGADTQYF. As DNA, the CDR3 is TGTGCCAGCAGTTACTCGAGCCAGGGAGCAGATACGCAGTATTTT.

This sequence joins TRBV25-1 and TRBJ2-5; D is uncertain. CDR3 length equals 15 residues. V was clipped by 1 base and J by 1 base, with 10 bases between them. Germline CDR1 reads MGHDK; CDR2 reads SYGVNS. The CDR3 protein is CASSESGSLQETQYF. CDR3 bases: TGTGCCAGCAGTGAATCAGGCTCCCTCCAAGAGACCCAGTACTTC.

Only a few counts were recorded for this clonotype. The chain uses TRBV28 and TRBJ1-5; TRBD1 matches at 8 bases. V shed 7 bases, J shed 7 bases, and the junction held 12 bases outside the gene matches. CDR1 MDHEN and CDR2 SYDVKM come from the germline V gene. This CDR3 region has 15 residues. CDR3 nucleotides: TGTGCCAGCAAAGAAATCGGACAGGGAAAACAGCCCCAGCATTTT. It is translated as CASKEIGQGKQPQHF.

This clonotype was seen repeatedly, ten times or more. The rearrangement joins TRBV7-2 to TRBJ2-7, with D perhaps being TRBD1 or TRBD2 (6 bases each). From germline, CDR1 is SGHTA and CDR2 FQGNSA. The CDR3 is 16 residues long. Trimming pared 5 bases from V and 5 bases from J, leaving 22 bases between. The CDR3: CASSLQGGQRWNEQYF. The CDR3 coding sequence is TGTGCCAGCAGCCTCCAAGGGGGGCAGCGTTGGAACGAGCAGTACTTC.

For this clonotype: Just one base apart from a much larger clone, this may be a read error. The rearrangement uses TRBV7-2 and TRBJ2-3, with D hard to call. Germline V gives CDR1 SGHTA, CDR2 FQGNSA. This CDR3 is 15 amino acids long. V gave up 1 base and J gave up 1 base, with 9 bases separating them. DNA for the CDR3: TGTGCCAGCAGCTTAGAGGCGGCTGGCACAGATACGCAGTATTTT. Translating gives CASSLEAAGTDTQYF.

In this sample, this clonotype turned up once. The chain employs TRBV5-6 and TRBJ1-5, with 7 bases lining up with TRBD1. J lost 11 bases, V lost 3 bases, and 5 bases had no gene match. The CDR3 length is 12 residues. In germline, CDR1 is SGHDT, CDR2 YYEEEE. The CDR3 sequence is CASSYTQGAQHF. As DNA, the CDR3 is TGTGCCAGCAGCTACACGCAGGGGGCCCAGCATTTT.

This clonotype has more than one count but fewer than ten. This sequence joins TRBV7-2 and TRBJ2-7; tentatively, D is TRBD1 (7 bases). The CDR3 is 15 residues long. Germline CDR1 SGHTA, CDR2 FQGNSA. V lost 4 bases and J lost 7, with 20 bases in between. The CDR3 DNA follows: TGTGCCAGCAGCTCAGACTCCTCGACAGGGAGGGAGCAGTACTTC. Translating it yields CASSSDSSTGREQYF.

A remark on this clonotype: Germline and junction disagree at one end, which may indicate a read error. The rearrangement joins TRBV19 to TRBJ2-4, with D perhaps given as TRBD1 or TRBD2 (6 bases each). CDR3 size: 13 residues. The V gene's germline CDR1 is LNHDA and CDR2 SQIVND (reference sequence). The CDR3 nucleotides read TGCGTTTTGGGGGGCATAGCCAAAAACATTCAGTACTTC. It translates to CVLGGIAKNIQYF.

This clonotype was recorded many times. V is TRBV6-6 and J is TRBJ2-7; D possibly corresponds to TRBD2 (6 bases). The germline V gene has CDR1 MNHNY and CDR2 SVGAGI (reference sequence). This CDR3 has 13 residues. Trimming shortened V by 2 bases and J by 7 bases, and 12 bases separated the two germline ends. For the CDR3, the DNA is TGTGCCAGCAGTTACGCGGGGCTTCAGGAGCAGTACTTC. Residues: CASSYAGLQEQYF.

This clonotype was observed a handful of times. V usage is TRBV10-2 and J usage is TRBJ1-5; D gene unclear. The CDR3 runs to 15 residues. The germline V gene has CDR1 WSHSY and CDR2 SAAADI. V was clipped by 1 base and J by 0 bases, with 7 bases between them. CDR3 in amino acids: CASSEYTDSNQPQHF. Written as DNA, the CDR3 is TGCGCCAGCAGTGAGTATACAGATAGCAATCAGCCCCAGCATTTT.

This clonotype was seen ten or more times. This chain joins TRBV19 and TRBJ2-3; TRBD2 aligns across 7 bases. After removal of 5 bases from V and 5 bases from J, the junction contained 4 bases not matched to a gene. CDR3 length equals 13 residues. The germline V gene encodes CDR1 LNHDA and CDR2 SQIVND (reference sequence). The CDR3 region has the DNA TGTGCCAGTAGTGCGGGGGAAGGAGATACGCAGTATTTT. Translated, it gives CASSAGEGDTQYF.